The T cell receptor beta chain under discussion was sequenced for a study of cytomegalovirus exposure and HLA in healthy donors (dated by TCRdb to about 2017). About the full investigation: In an earlier analysis of around 540 of the donors, 250 to 350 Gb of sequence data and 90 million to 120 million unique TCR beta sequences from about 179 million T cells were reported. To predict cytomegalovirus infection status, the study combined high-throughput TCR immunosequencing, statistical association of individual TCRs with disease status, and machine learning. HLA typing covered class I and class II loci at four-digit resolution. An earlier analysis of around 580 of the donors used high-throughput TCR beta sequencing to judge whether each TCR beta V gene segment behaved as functional or pseudogenic. On average, roughly 250,000 unique TCR beta nucleotide sequences were sequenced per donor among 398 genotyped donors of the cohort, with approximately 18% of those sequences being non-productive. Rather than using new phenotypic data, the later analysis identified candidate immune exposures from TCR beta sequences and from how often those sequences occurred across donors. An early release that covered fewer than 800 HLA-typed donors contained 300 to 350 gigabases of sequencing data and about 93 million unique TCR sequences. Every discovery cohort repertoire had been produced on one sequencing platform. Along with the roughly 700-subject first cohort, a separate validation cohort of more than 90 different subjects was used. Of the roughly 390 genotyped donors, 65% to 90% fell in the genetic ancestry cluster associated with self-reported Caucasian donors. To study patterns of TCR occurrence, a later analysis re-analyzed previously published TCR beta repertoires from 600 to 750 donors and added high-resolution HLA genotyping. Typing coverage varied by locus: roughly 629-630 donors for A, B, C, DRB1 and DQB1; roughly 520 for DQA1; approximately 610 for DPA1; under 490 for DPB1. A later genetic analysis used genome-wide SNP genotypes for about three fifths of the 666 donors, treating that subset as a discovery cohort. Donor age, sex, ethnicity and CMV serostatus were compiled alongside the repertoire data. The study aimed to test whether signatures of past pathogen exposure could be identified by cataloging public T cell receptors. Using immunosequencing, the study profiled T cell repertoires from about 620 subjects and related those repertoires to cytomegalovirus serostatus. Roughly 5 DR-DQ haplotypes were handled as single units for association and clustering, since linkage in the cohort was strong. What the work shows at the level of the full study, not this receptor alone: In vitro tests confirmed that three of the cytomegalovirus-associated TCR beta chains recognize cytomegalovirus antigens. In a later genetic analysis, fewer N-insertions in productive TCRs were reported among donors in an Asian-associated ancestry cluster than the roughly 700-donor mean. Most CMV-associated TCR beta chains appeared to be HLA-restricted in a later analysis, and the HLA associations seemed to be driven largely by CMV exposure. The cohort was sequenced for TCR beta chains only, and without alpha or paired-chain data the features that could be detected were limited. Compared with equally common non-associated chains, HLA-associated TCR beta chains in a later analysis were more clonally expanded and had lower generation probabilities. Some IMGT-functional V segments, including TRBV6-2 and TRBV6-3, could not be distinguished by the 87-base-pair reads and were therefore excluded. In an earlier analysis of around 600 of the donors, most TCR beta V segments were observed in productive rearrangements about 90% or about 30% of the time, broadly matching IMGT annotations. A later analysis found that TCR association rates varied across HLA loci, with DRB1 alleles showing the most associated TCRs and HLA-C alleles the fewest. Across donors, most TCR sequences were observed very rarely, whereas some public TCRs were present in many individuals. Linkage disequilibrium might explain the correlated functional status among segregating V segments, but an unknown experimental factor could not be ruled out. Because counts were too low, more than 15 rarely observed V segments, including chromosome 9 orphons, were excluded from the earlier analysis of under 650 of the donors. A later analysis reported that several top co-occurrence clusters appeared linked to parvovirus B19, influenza, CMV and Epstein-Barr virus. Immune exposure information for the cohort was limited to CMV serostatus. In the study, 150 to 200 TCR beta chains were listed as associated with cytomegalovirus. Presence/absence analyses assumed roughly uniform sequencing depth across donors, an assumption that may not hold. A later analysis associated approximately 17,000 TCR beta sequences with specific HLA alleles at a false discovery rate of 0.05. V-gene and J-gene trimming of TCR beta chains was associated with a missense DCLRE1C variant in a later genetic analysis, and the association was replicated in an independent cohort. When HLA alleles, especially DR and DQ, strongly co-occurred, TCR associations were difficult to assign to individual alleles. Because some donors lacked HLA typing at each locus, the association tests relied only on the typed subset. A cluster of highly shared sequence variants was judged likely to be a technical artifact of the sequencing pipeline. The classifier was reported to diagnose cytomegalovirus status with high specificity and sensitivity in both the original and validation cohorts. A further reported finding was that TCR beta sequences accurately predicted the HLA-A and HLA-B alleles for most subjects in the first cohort. The authors suggested that the approach could potentially be generalized to other disease states and immunological phenotypes.

The germline V end is reduced by 5 bases and the J end by 4 bases; junction bases left unmatched: 7. Per the germline V gene (reference sequence), SEHNR is the CDR1 and FQNEAQ is the CDR2. The CDR3 starts with the cysteine, ends with the phenylalanine, and has 15 residues. The CDR3 DNA has 45 bases and is translated from base 1. In total, roughly 670 healthy bone marrow donors made up the cohort. At the time of sampling, every cohort member was nominally healthy, though immune exposures that went unrecorded were likely present. The donor tested CMV seronegative and was one of the 352 seronegative cohort members. A peripheral blood sample was provided by each donor, and peripheral blood mononuclear cells were used for TCR beta sequencing. The Qiagen DNeasy Blood Extraction Kit was used to extract genomic DNA from the blood cell samples. In the case of this clone: No antigen is known for it. Base qualities were left out, and no much larger clone turns up one base away.

The library was obtained by the immunoSEQ multiplex PCR assay. A mixture of 60 forward primers for TCR Vbeta segments and 13 reverse primers for TCR Jbeta segments was used in the multiplex PCR. The CDR3 region of rearranged TCR beta genes was amplified from genomic DNA by a multiplex PCR assay. The amplified TCR beta libraries were sequenced on the Illumina HiSeq System as 87-base-pair reads. The authors processed their data as follows. In a later analysis, some 80 million unique TCR beta chains were counted across the 650 to 750 repertoires, and approximately 9.9 million of these chains were shared by at least two donors. Raw reads were error-corrected and collapsed into unique sequences with a nearest-neighbor algorithm that merged closely related sequences to remove PCR and sequencing errors. Alignment of CDR3 sequences to IMGT reference sequences was used to assign V, D and J gene segments. For a sequence to be retained, a match of at least six nucleotides to both a V gene segment and a J gene segment was required. A rearrangement was called productive if the CDR3 had no stop codons and remained in frame with V and J, and every other rearrangement was called non-productive. Following IMGT convention, CDR3 was defined as the stretch from the second conserved V-encoded cysteine up to the conserved J-encoded phenylalanine. The earlier analysis of about 590 of the donors excluded sequences that lacked an unambiguous match to a single V gene segment. In an earlier analysis of almost 600 of the donors, a V segment was called functional when productive rearrangements were above 56.7%, and segregating when the standard deviation between donors exceeded 5%. A statistical classification framework was built to diagnose cytomegalovirus status from the catalog of TCR beta chain sequences. V and J gene assignment, in a later analysis, came from comparing TCR nucleotide sequences with IMGT/GENE-DB human TR gene sequences. A later analysis assigned CDR3 sequences and most-parsimonious VDJ recombination scenarios with the TCRdist pipeline. A later analysis defined each TCR beta chain by its CDR3 amino acid sequence plus V-gene family, and excluded reads lacking a unique V-gene family. In a later analysis, 450 to 600 highly shared, low-generation-probability nucleotide sequences were removed to address suspected cross-contamination and a sequencing artifact. In a later analysis, a clonal expansion index was calculated for each public chain from normalized within-repertoire ranks of inferred template counts. Generation probabilities in a later analysis came from a VDJ recombination model fitted to out-of-frame rearrangements, and those results were checked against IGoR. In a later analysis, TCR-TCR, TCR-HLA and TCR-CMV co-occurrence was scored with hypergeometric tests, and a repertoire-size bias correction was applied to TCR pairs. False discovery rates were estimated in a later analysis by permuting HLA or CMV assignments 20 times. A later analysis grouped co-occurring TCRs with DBSCAN, adding TCRdist sequence similarity when clustering within HLA-allele-positive subsets. Repertoires with fewer than 30,000 or more than 120,000 public chains were left out of co-occurrence clustering, as were five repertoires with anomalous nucleotide sharing. TCRdb provides this immuneACCESS table in a form limited to in-frame rearrangements. Some clones are lacking; in checked studies, under half of them reflect an unresolved V gene, and why the rest are absent is not known. V, J and clone size derive from that table, while D and trimming were established from the DNA sequence. The sample table lists roughly 76,000 clones, roughly 90% of them with a count of one. The top ten clonotypes cover roughly 2% of the sample.

The sequenced sample consisted of PBMCs. The chain was built from TRBV7-9 and TRBJ2-5; TRBD2 matches 10 bases in the middle. The TCR sequence derives from a young woman in good health and CMV-seronegative. The DNA reads as follows: TGTGCCAGCAGCCCCCTAGCGGGGGCCCCAGAGACCCAGTACTTC. This yields the protein CASSPLAGAPETQYF. Outside the CDR3, residues come from the reference TRBV7-9 and TRBJ2-5 proteins, so the full variable domain is: DTGVSQNPRHKITKRGQNVTFRCDPISEHNRLYWYRQTLGQGPEFLTYFQNEAQLEKSRLLSDRFSAERPKGSFSTLEIQRTEQGDSAMYLCASSPLAGAPETQYFGPGTRLLVL.